This T cell receptor beta chain derives from a study of blood T cell repertoires in COVID-19. Study at large: Acute and convalescent COVID-19 samples came from the United States, Italy and Spain.

The assay was immunoSEQ multiplex PCR, and TCRdb's table has in-frame clones only and misses some. The table lists around 30,000 clones, 80% to 95% of them singletons. CDR1 and CDR2 from the germline V gene are LNHDA and SQIVND (reference sequence). CDR3 length equals 15 residues. Trimming removed 5 bases from V and 2 bases from J; junction bases left unmatched: 5. The receptor was isolated from a male donor with active COVID-19. Sequences were obtained from peripheral blood. The chain employs TRBV19 and TRBJ1-2, with 10 positions matching TRBD1. CDR3 protein: CASSWDRGTNYGYTF. In DNA, the CDR3 is TGTGCCAGTAGTTGGGACAGGGGAACGAACTATGGCTACACCTTC.